These 25 T cell receptor beta chains were sequenced from one sample in a study of blood T cell repertoires in COVID-19. The method was immunoSEQ multiplex PCR; TCRdb's version includes in-frame clones alone and lacks a portion of them. The sample yields hundreds of thousands of clones, approximately 84% seen once. The sequencing input was peripheral blood. The receptors come from a woman in her twenties or thirties who had recovered from COVID-19.

The chain couples TRBV29-1 to TRBJ1-1; TRBD1 might be the D (6 bases). Trimming removed 3 bases at V and 8 bases at J, with 10 bases between. The CDR3 spans 11 residues. Per the germline V gene, CDR1 is SQVTM and CDR2 is ANQGSEA. CDR3 loop: CSVEQGLEAFF. The CDR3 DNA follows: TGCAGCGTTGAGCAGGGGTTAGAAGCTTTCTTT.

The V call is TRBV6-2 or TRBV6-3, the J call TRBJ2-7; the match to TRBD2 covers 7 bases. The germline V gene has CDR1 MNHEY and CDR2 SVGEGT. V dropped 1 base and J dropped 6; count of bases not matched to a gene: 0. This CDR3 has 12 residues. CDR3 amino acids: CASSYWTSEQYF. DNA for the CDR3: TGTGCCAGCAGTTACTGGACTAGCGAGCAGTACTTC.

V and J are TRBV5-8 and TRBJ1-1; 7 nucleotides match TRBD1. The CDR3 is made up of 14 amino acids. Germline lookup yields CDR1 SGHTS and CDR2 YDEGEE. With 3 bases clipped from V and 1 base from J, the junction kept 3 bases outside the gene matches. The CDR3 is CASSSRTGNTEAFF. CDR3 in DNA: TGTGCCAGCAGCTCCCGGACAGGGAACACTGAAGCTTTCTTT.

The gene calls are TRBV27 and TRBJ2-7; D is perhaps TRBD2 (6 bases). Germline V gives CDR1 MNHEY, CDR2 SMNVEV (reference sequence). The CDR3 sequence is 12 residues long. Trimming cost V 2 bases and J 7 bases, with 9 bases left between them. CDR3 in amino acids: CASSLTRGEQYF. CDR3 nucleotides: TGTGCCAGCAGTTTAACTCGGGGGGAGCAGTACTTC.

The V call is TRBV3-1 (or the pseudogene TRBV3-2), the J call TRBJ1-5; 8 nucleotides agree with TRBD1. The ends lost 2 bases at V and 5 bases at J; junction bases unmatched: 11. The CDR3 loop spans 17 amino acids. Per germline, CDR1 LGHDT and CDR2 YNNKEL (reference sequence). The CDR3 spells CASSQFYDRGPDQPQHF. CDR3 coding DNA: TGTGCCAGCAGCCAATTCTATGACAGGGGTCCGGATCAGCCCCAGCATTTT.

This sequence joins TRBV19 and TRBJ1-1, with D possibly matching TRBD1 (5 bases). V lost 6 bases and J 3 bases, leaving 14 bases between the germline ends. CDR3 length: 14 amino acids. Germline V gene sequence: CDR1 LNHDA, CDR2 SQIVND (reference sequence). Here the CDR3 DNA reads TGTGCCAGTAGCTTCAGCGGGGGGTACACTGAAGCTTTCTTT. Its protein is CASSFSGGYTEAFF. The variable domain in full, completed from reference TRBV19 and TRBJ1-1, reads DGGITQSPKYLFRKEGQNVTLSCEQNLNHDAMYWYRQDPGQGLRLIYYSQIVNDFQKGDIAEGYSVSREKKESFPLTVTSAQKNPTAFYLCASSFSGGYTEAFFGQGTRLTVV.

The chain carries TRBV11-2 and TRBJ2-5, with D perhaps matching TRBD2 (6 bases). Deletions cut 3 bases from V and 5 bases from J, with 10 bases between. CDR1 SGHAT and CDR2 FQNNGV come from the germline V gene. CDR3 length: 13 amino acids. The CDR3 loop is CASSFGAGETQYF. The CDR3, as DNA: TGTGCCAGCAGCTTTGGGGCGGGGGAGACCCAGTACTTC.

The chain carries TRBV10-3 and TRBJ2-5; 7 bases agree with TRBD1. The CDR3 sequence is 13 residues long. V gave up 5 bases and J gave up 2 bases; unmatched junction bases: 2. Germline V lookup: CDR1 ENHRY, CDR2 SYGVKD. This CDR3 is CAISSTGQETQYF. In DNA form, the CDR3 reads TGTGCCATCAGTTCGACAGGGCAAGAGACCCAGTACTTC.

The rearrangement links TRBV27 to TRBJ2-1; TRBD2 aligns across 16 bases. The CDR3 is 16 amino acids. Germline values: CDR1 MNHEY, CDR2 SMNVEV (reference sequence). The ends lost 5 bases at V and 14 bases at J; junction bases unmatched: 12. The CDR3 spells CASSPLGLAGGGGEFF. CDR3 bases: TGTGCCAGCAGTCCATTGGGACTAGCGGGAGGGGGTGGTGAGTTCTTC.

This clone appeared a few times. This rearrangement joins TRBV6-1 to TRBJ1-1; D not certain. The V end lost 1 base, the J end lost 2 bases, and 11 bases lay between the germline ends. The CDR3 has 15 amino acids. From germline, CDR1 is MNHNS and CDR2 SASEGT. CDR3 amino acids: CASSEVVRSNTEAFF. The DNA of the CDR3 is TGTGCCAGCAGTGAAGTTGTCAGATCAAACACTGAAGCTTTCTTT.

This chain joins TRBV15 and TRBJ2-1, with a possible D match to TRBD2 (5 bases). V dropped 5 bases and J dropped 3 bases, with 11 bases sitting between them. This CDR3 has 14 residues. Germline assignment: CDR1 LNHNV and CDR2 YYDKDF (reference sequence). CDR3 nucleotides: TGTGCCACCAGCCCCGGACTCAGCTACAATGAGCAGTTCTTC. It specifies CATSPGLSYNEQFF.

The rearrangement joins TRBV4-1 to TRBJ1-1; D perhaps matches TRBD1 (5 bases). The CDR3 covers 15 residues. V lost 2 bases and J lost 4, with 14 bases in between. Germline values: CDR1 MGHRA, CDR2 YSYEKL. CDR3 amino acids: CASSQTRGGGTEAFF. The CDR3 coding sequence is TGCGCCAGCAGCCAAACGCGGGGGGGAGGCACTGAAGCTTTCTTT.

The V and J genes are TRBV5-1 and TRBJ1-6; 10 bases are shared with TRBD1. CDR1 is SGHRS, CDR2 YFSETQ, per germline. J was trimmed by 7 bases and V by 5 bases; bases with no gene match: 9. CDR3 length: 16 residues. The DNA of the CDR3 is TGCGCCAGCAGTCCAGGGACAGGGGAGTTGAATTCACCCCTCCACTTT. Its protein is CASSPGTGELNSPLHF.

The genes are TRBV6-5 and TRBJ2-1; 8 positions match TRBD1. The junction had 6 bases not matched to a gene; V was cut back by 8 bases and J by 3 bases. The CDR3 runs 14 residues. The germline gives CDR1 MNHEY, CDR2 SVGAGI. The CDR3 sequence is CASRGGQGYNEQFF. The CDR3 DNA reads as TGTGCCAGCCGAGGTGGACAGGGCTACAATGAGCAGTTCTTC.

The chain combines TRBV4-1 with TRBJ2-2; TRBD2 is a possible D gene (6 bases). In germline, CDR1 is MGHRA, CDR2 YSYEKL. The germline V and J ends were trimmed by 1 base and 8 bases, with 14 bases remaining between them. This CDR3 contains 15 residues. In nucleotides, the CDR3 is TGCGCCAGCAGCCAAGGGGTGGGGGGAGGAGGGGAGCTGTTTTTT. Protein product: CASSQGVGGGGELFF.

This chain links TRBV10-3 with TRBJ2-7; TRBD1 matches at 9 bases. CDR3 length: 16 residues. The V gene's germline CDR1 is ENHRY and CDR2 SYGVKD. V shed 6 bases and J 5 bases; nucleotides not matched to a gene: 14. As DNA, the CDR3 is TGTGCCATCAGCCCTAACCGGGACAGGGTAAAGGACGAGCAGTACTTC. This translates into CAISPNRDRVKDEQYF.

The sample holds one count of this clone. This chain connects TRBV20-1 to TRBJ2-3; no firm D call. The CDR3 loop spans 11 amino acids. V was cut by 5 bases and J by 4 bases, with 7 bases left in between. The germline V gene encodes CDR1 DFQATT and CDR2 SNEGSKA (reference sequence). The CDR3 reads CSALTADTQYF. The CDR3 nucleotides are TGCAGTGCTCTAACAGCAGATACGCAGTATTTT.

The chain is built from TRBV9 and TRBJ1-6; 11 bases line up with TRBD1. The CDR3 totals 18 residues. Germline assignment: CDR1 SGDLS and CDR2 YYNGEE. V trimming: 2 bases; J trimming: 7 bases; junction bases outside the gene matches: 11. CDR3 sequence (DNA): TGTGCCAGCAGCGTGGGGCCGGGACAGGGGGACGGGAATTCACCCCTCCACTTT. It codes for CASSVGPGQGDGNSPLHF.

J is TRBJ2-1 and V is TRBV7-9; 9 nucleotides match TRBD2. The CDR3 has 16 amino acids. Germline CDR1 and CDR2: SEHNR and FQNEAQ (reference sequence). V gave up 5 bases and J gave up 2 bases; unmatched junction bases: 7. CDR3 sequence reads: CASSPRLAVTYNEQFF. DNA of the CDR3: TGTGCCAGCAGCCCCAGACTAGCGGTTACCTACAATGAGCAGTTCTTC.

This clone was picked up a small number of times. This sequence joins TRBV28 and TRBJ1-5, with 9 nucleotides matching TRBD1. The CDR3 has 15 amino acids. V shed 3 bases and J 7 bases; nucleotides not matched to a gene: 7. Germline V lookup: CDR1 MDHEN, CDR2 SYDVKM. CDR3 coding DNA: TGTGCCAGCAGTTTTCCGGGACAGGGTATACAGCCCCAGCATTTT. It yields the protein CASSFPGQGIQPQHF.

The rearrangement links TRBV19 to TRBJ1-1; D is undetermined. Trimming stripped 5 bases from V and 0 bases from J, with 16 bases between. The CDR3 sequence is 16 residues long. Germline V gene data show CDR1 as LNHDA and CDR2 as SQIVND (reference sequence). The CDR3 loop reads CASSSSISTMNTEAFF. As DNA, the CDR3 is TGTGCCAGTAGTTCGTCTATATCCACTATGAACACTGAAGCTTTCTTT. Filled out from reference TRBV19 and TRBJ1-1, the complete variable domain reads DGGITQSPKYLFRKEGQNVTLSCEQNLNHDAMYWYRQDPGQGLRLIYYSQIVNDFQKGDIAEGYSVSREKKESFPLTVTSAQKNPTAFYLCASSSSISTMNTEAFFGQGTRLTVV.

The CDR3 loop reads CASSQGSTEAFF. The CDR3 region has the DNA TGTGCCAGCTCGCAGGGGTCCACTGAAGCTTTCTTT. The chain links TRBV18 to TRBJ1-1; tentatively, D is TRBD1 (6 bases). Looked up from germline, CDR1 is KGHSH and CDR2 is LQKENI. The CDR3 is 12 residues long. Between the trimmed V and J ends, which lost 6 bases and 4 bases, there was a span of 9 bases.

The chain uses TRBV5-1 and TRBJ1-1; tentatively, D is TRBD1 (6 bases). This CDR3 contains 15 residues. V lost 5 bases to trimming and J lost 1 base, with 15 bases between them. Germline CDR1 is SGHRS and CDR2 is YFSETQ. The CDR3 protein is CASRAGGAENTEAFF. In DNA, the CDR3 is TGCGCCAGCAGGGCGGGGGGGGCGGAGAACACTGAAGCTTTCTTT.

The chain uses TRBV27 and TRBJ2-3; 8 positions agree with TRBD2. Germline CDR1 reads MNHEY; CDR2 reads SMNVEV (reference sequence). Trimming at V came to 5 bases and at J to 2 bases, leaving 9 bases not matched to a gene. The CDR3 extends over 16 amino acids. This CDR3 reads CASSRPAAGATDTQYF. DNA for the CDR3: TGTGCCAGCAGTAGACCAGCAGCGGGAGCCACAGATACGCAGTATTTT.

In its sample, this clone was seen a few times. V gene TRBV28 combines with J gene TRBJ2-7, with TRBD1 as a possible D gene (6 bases). V lost 7 bases and J lost 3, with 10 bases in between. CDR3 length equals 12 residues. Germline V gene sequence: CDR1 MDHEN, CDR2 SYDVKM. The CDR3 DNA follows: TGTGCCAGCATATCAGGGGACTACGAGCAGTACTTC. It is translated as CASISGDYEQYF.